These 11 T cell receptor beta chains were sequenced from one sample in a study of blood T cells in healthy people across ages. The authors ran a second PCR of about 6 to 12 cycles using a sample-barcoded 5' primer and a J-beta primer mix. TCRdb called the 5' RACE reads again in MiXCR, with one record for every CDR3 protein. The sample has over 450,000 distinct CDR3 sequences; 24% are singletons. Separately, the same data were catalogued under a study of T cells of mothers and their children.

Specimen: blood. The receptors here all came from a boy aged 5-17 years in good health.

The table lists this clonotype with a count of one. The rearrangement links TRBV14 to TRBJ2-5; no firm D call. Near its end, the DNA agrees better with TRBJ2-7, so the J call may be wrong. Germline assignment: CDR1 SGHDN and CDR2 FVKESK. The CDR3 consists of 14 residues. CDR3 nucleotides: TGTGCCAGCAGCCAAGAAACCCTGGGGATCGAGCAGTACTTC. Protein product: CASSQETLGIEQYF.

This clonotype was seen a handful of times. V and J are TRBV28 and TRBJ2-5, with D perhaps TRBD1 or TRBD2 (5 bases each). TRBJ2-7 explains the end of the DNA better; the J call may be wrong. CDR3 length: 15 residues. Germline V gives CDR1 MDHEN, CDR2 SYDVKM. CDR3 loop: CASSFRGATGFEQYF. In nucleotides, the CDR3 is TGTGCCAGCAGTTTTAGAGGGGCGACGGGTTTCGAGCAGTACTTC.

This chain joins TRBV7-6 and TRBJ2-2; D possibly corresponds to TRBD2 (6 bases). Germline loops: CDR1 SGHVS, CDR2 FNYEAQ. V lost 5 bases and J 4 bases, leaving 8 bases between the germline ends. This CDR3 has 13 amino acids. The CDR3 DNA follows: TGTGCCAGCAGCGGGGACTTCACCGGGGAGCTGTTTTTT. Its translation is CASSGDFTGELFF.

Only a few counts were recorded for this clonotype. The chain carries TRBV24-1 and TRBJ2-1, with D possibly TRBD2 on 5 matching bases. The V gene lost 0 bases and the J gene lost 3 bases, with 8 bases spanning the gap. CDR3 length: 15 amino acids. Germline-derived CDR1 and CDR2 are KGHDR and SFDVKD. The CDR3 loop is CATSDLERDYNEQFF. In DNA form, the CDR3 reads TGTGCCACCAGTGATTTGGAACGGGACTACAATGAGCAGTTCTTC.

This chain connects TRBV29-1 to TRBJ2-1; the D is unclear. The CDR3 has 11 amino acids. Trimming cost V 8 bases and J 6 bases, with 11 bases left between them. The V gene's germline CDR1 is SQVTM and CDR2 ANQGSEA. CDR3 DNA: TGCAGCTTGTCTATGTTCAATGAGCAGTTCTTC. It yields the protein CSLSMFNEQFF.

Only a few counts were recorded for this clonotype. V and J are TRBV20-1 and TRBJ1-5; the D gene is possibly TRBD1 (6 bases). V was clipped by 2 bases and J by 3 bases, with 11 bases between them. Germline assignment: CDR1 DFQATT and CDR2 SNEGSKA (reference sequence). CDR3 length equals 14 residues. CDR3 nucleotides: TGCAGTGCTAGAATCCGGGACACCAATCAGCCCCAGCATTTT. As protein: CSARIRDTNQPQHF.

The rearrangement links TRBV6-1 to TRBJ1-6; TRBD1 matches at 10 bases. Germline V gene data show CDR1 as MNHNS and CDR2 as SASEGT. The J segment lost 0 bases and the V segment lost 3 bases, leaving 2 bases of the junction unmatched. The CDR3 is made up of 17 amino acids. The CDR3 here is CASSEGQGRSYNSPLHF. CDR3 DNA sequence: TGTGCCAGCAGTGAGGGACAGGGGCGCTCCTATAATTCACCCCTCCACTTT.

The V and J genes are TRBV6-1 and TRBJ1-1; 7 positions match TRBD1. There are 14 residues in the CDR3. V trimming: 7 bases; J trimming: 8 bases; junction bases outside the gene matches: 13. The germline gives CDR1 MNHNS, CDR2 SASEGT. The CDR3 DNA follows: TGTGCCAGCAAAGGTGCACGAGGACAGGCCGAAGCTTTCTTT. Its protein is CASKGARGQAEAFF.

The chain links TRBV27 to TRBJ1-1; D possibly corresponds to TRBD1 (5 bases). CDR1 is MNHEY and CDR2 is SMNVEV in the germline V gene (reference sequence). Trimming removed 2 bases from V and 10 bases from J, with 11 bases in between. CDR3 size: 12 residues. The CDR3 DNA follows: TGTGCCAGCAGTTTACAGGGAAGTGGAGCTTTCTTT. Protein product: CASSLQGSGAFF.

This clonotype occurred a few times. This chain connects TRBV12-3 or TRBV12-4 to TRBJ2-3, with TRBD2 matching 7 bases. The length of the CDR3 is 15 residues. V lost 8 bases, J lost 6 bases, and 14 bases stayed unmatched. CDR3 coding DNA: TGTGCCAGCGGGTGGACTAGTATCTCCTTCGATACGCAGTATTTT. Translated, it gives CASGWTSISFDTQYF.

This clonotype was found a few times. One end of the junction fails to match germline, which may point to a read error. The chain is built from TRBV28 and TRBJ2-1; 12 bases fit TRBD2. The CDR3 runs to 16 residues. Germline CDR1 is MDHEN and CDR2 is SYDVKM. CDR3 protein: CASSFSTSGGINEQFF. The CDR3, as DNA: TGTGCCAGTAGTTTTTCGACTAGCGGGGGTATCAATGAGCAGTTCTTC.